These 30 T cell receptor beta chains were all obtained from the same sample, sequenced in a study of graft-versus-host responses after intestinal transplantation. Generated by immunoSEQ multiplex PCR, the TCRdb table keeps only in-frame clones and is missing some. Of around 30,000 clones listed, 83% were seen once; the top ten hold 1% to 1.3%. The sample here was PBMCs, taken approximately 29 days after intestinal transplant. The receptors shown here come from a human patient who received an intestinal transplant, so some T cells may come from the graft donor.

In this sample, this clone turned up a few times. The chain combines TRBV21-1 with TRBJ1-5; no DNA check was done on the table's D call, TRBD1. TRBV21-1 is a recognized pseudogene. The CDR3 loop spans 17 amino acids. The CDR3 reads CASSEGQAFWVGQPQHF. CDR3 DNA sequence: TGTGCCAGCAGCGAGGGACAGGCCTTCTGGGTGGGTCAGCCCCAGCATTTT.

This clone showed up just a few times. The chain employs TRBV10-3 and TRBJ1-1; 8 nucleotides line up with TRBD1. Trimming took 4 bases from V and 5 from J; bases not matched to a gene: 0. Germline lookup yields CDR1 ENHRY and CDR2 SYGVKD. The CDR3 runs to 12 residues. The CDR3 loop is CAISGQGTEAFF. The CDR3 bases are TGTGCCATCAGTGGACAGGGGACTGAAGCTTTCTTT.

This chain joins TRBV16 and TRBJ2-5; D is uncertain. The V end was cut by 1 base, the J end by 5 bases, with 2 bases between. CDR1 KGHSY and CDR2 FQNENV come from the germline V gene. The CDR3 runs to 11 residues. The CDR3 nucleotides are TGTGCCAGCAGCCAATGGGAGACCCAGTACTTC. The encoded protein is CASSQWETQYF.

This clone was observed a handful of times. The chain links TRBV4-1 to TRBJ2-1; perhaps TRBD1 as D (6 bases). V was pared by 1 base and J by 10 bases, with 11 bases between. CDR1 is MGHRA and CDR2 is YSYEKL in the germline V gene. The CDR3 contains 13 residues. CDR3 in DNA: TGCGCCAGCAGCCAAGGGAACAGGGTCGAGCAGTTCTTC. Amino acids: CASSQGNRVEQFF.

The chain recombines TRBV7-6 with TRBJ2-1; TRBD2 might be the D (5 bases). CDR1 and CDR2 (germline): SGHVS, FNYEAQ. Trimming took 1 base from V and 9 from J, leaving 13 bases between them. The CDR3 contains 14 residues. Here the CDR3 DNA reads TGTGCCAGCAGCTTAGTACTAGTAGGCGGTGAGCAGTTCTTC. This translates into CASSLVLVGGEQFF. The whole variable domain, remainder taken from reference TRBV7-6 and TRBJ2-1, is GAGVSQSPRYKVTKRGQDVALRCDPISGHVSLYWYRQALGQGPEFLTYFNYEAQQDKSGLPNDRFSAERPEGSISTLTIQRTEQRDSAMYRCASSLVLVGGEQFFGPGTRLTVL.

The V gene is TRBV21-1, the J gene TRBJ1-5. TRBV21-1 represents a pseudogene. The CDR3 sequence is 15 residues long. The CDR3 DNA reads TGTGCCAGCAGCAAACGACGGTATAGCAATCAGCCCCAGCATTTT. Translation gives CASSKRRYSNQPQHF.

V and J are TRBV12-5 and TRBJ2-1, with 7 bases matching TRBD1. This CDR3 contains 16 residues. V lost 1 base and J lost 2; bases outside the gene matches: 5. CDR1 LGHNT and CDR2 FRNRAP come from the germline V gene. CDR3 protein: CASGLGLGTAYNEQFF. The DNA for the CDR3 is TGTGCTAGTGGTTTGGGACTGGGGACAGCCTACAATGAGCAGTTCTTC.

This clone was recorded a few times. The chain combines TRBV4-1 with TRBJ2-7; 9 bases align to TRBD2. The CDR3 is 15 amino acids. Germline CDR1 MGHRA, CDR2 YSYEKL. Trimming took 4 bases from V and 4 from J; bases not matched to a gene: 8. The CDR3 bases are TGCGCCAGCAGCCCCGAGCGGGAGGAGTGGTACGAGCAGTACTTC. It yields the protein CASSPEREEWYEQYF.

The chain has TRBV6-1 and TRBJ2-7; 7 nucleotides align to TRBD1. The CDR3 loop spans 14 amino acids. J lost 2 bases, V lost 6 bases, and 7 bases had no gene match. Germline V gives CDR1 MNHNS, CDR2 SASEGT. The chain's CDR3 is CASSGEDRAYEQYF. The CDR3 DNA sequence: TGTGCCAGCAGCGGAGAAGACAGGGCCTACGAGCAGTACTTC.

V gene TRBV29-1 combines with J gene TRBJ2-2; no clear D gene. The germline CDR1 and CDR2 sequences are SQVTM and ANQGSEA. This CDR3 has 13 residues. The V and J ends lost 6 bases and 1 base respectively, with 9 bases between them. In nucleotides, the CDR3 is TGCAGCGTCTTGCTTTTGAACACCGGGGAGCTGTTTTTT. It codes for CSVLLLNTGELFF.

The rearrangement joins TRBV9 to TRBJ2-5; 7 positions match TRBD2. CDR3 length: 13 residues. Trimming cost V 4 bases and J 3 bases; bases outside gene matches: 3. In germline, CDR1 is SGDLS, CDR2 YYNGEE. The CDR3 sequence: CASSPGREETQYF. The CDR3 nucleotides are TGTGCCAGCAGCCCAGGGAGGGAAGAGACCCAGTACTTC. Combining the CDR3 with reference TRBV9 and TRBJ2-5 gives the whole variable domain DSGVTQTPKHLITATGQRVTLRCSPRSGDLSVYWYQQSLDQGLQFLIQYYNGEERAKGNILERFSAQQFPDLHSELNLSSLELGDSALYFCASSPGREETQYFGPGTRLLVL.

The chain is built from TRBV4-2 and TRBJ2-5; 8 bases are shared with TRBD2. The germline CDR1 and CDR2 sequences are LGHNA and YNFKEQ. The CDR3 sequence is 14 residues long. Unmatched junction bases numbered 2, after V lost 4 bases and J lost 1 base. The CDR3 loop is CASSPSGGQETQYF. Written as DNA, the CDR3 is TGTGCCAGCAGCCCGAGCGGGGGCCAAGAGACCCAGTACTTC.

This chain uses TRBV5-6 with TRBJ2-7; no clear D. CDR3 length equals 12 residues. Trimming stripped 0 bases from V and 5 bases from J, with 6 bases between. Germline V CDR1 and CDR2: SGHDT, YYEEEE. The CDR3 DNA follows: TGTGCCAGCAGCTTGGGAAGCGACGAGCAGTACTTC. Translating it yields CASSLGSDEQYF.

V gene TRBV4-1 combines with J gene TRBJ1-2; 7 bases align to TRBD1. V gave up 0 bases and J gave up 5 bases; unmatched junction bases: 9. From germline, CDR1 is MGHRA and CDR2 YSYEKL. This CDR3 spans 16 amino acids. The CDR3 here is CASSQDALGTAYGYTF. The CDR3 DNA reads TGCGCCAGCAGCCAAGATGCGCTCGGGACAGCGTATGGCTACACCTTC.

This chain links TRBV4-1 with TRBJ2-7; the D gene is possibly TRBD2 (7 bases). Trimming removed 3 bases at V and 5 bases at J, with 14 bases between. The CDR3 is 14 residues long. CDR1 is MGHRA, CDR2 YSYEKL, per germline. CDR3 residues: CASSQRGLGDEQYF. CDR3 coding DNA: TGCGCCAGCAGCCAGCGGGGGCTCGGGGACGAGCAGTACTTC.

This chain links TRBV4-1 with TRBJ2-7; 8 bases agree with TRBD1. Germline V CDR1 and CDR2: MGHRA, YSYEKL. This CDR3 is built from 15 residues. Losses at the gene ends were 0 bases for V and 3 bases for J; bases not matched to a gene: 4. CDR3 region: CASSQDGTGGYEQYF. DNA for the CDR3: TGCGCCAGCAGCCAAGATGGAACAGGGGGCTACGAGCAGTACTTC.

This clone was seen a few times. The chain employs TRBV6-1 and TRBJ1-4; D uncertain. This CDR3 comprises 12 residues. Deletions cut 3 bases from V and 8 bases from J, with 7 bases between. CDR1 is MNHNS and CDR2 is SASEGT in the germline V gene. CDR3 sequence: CASSEKGEKLFF. The DNA for the CDR3 is TGTGCCAGCAGTGAGAAGGGCGAAAAACTGTTTTTT.

The chain recombines TRBV5-6 with TRBJ2-7; D may be TRBD1 (6 bases). V dropped 3 bases and J dropped 1 base, with 8 bases sitting between them. Germline lookup yields CDR1 SGHDT and CDR2 YYEEEE. The CDR3 runs to 13 residues. CDR3 nucleotides: TGTGCCAGCAGCTCTACAGGGTCCTACGAGCAGTACTTC. Translated: CASSSTGSYEQYF.

The V gene is TRBV4-1, the J gene TRBJ1-5; the D is unclear. Trimming removed 3 bases from V and 0 bases from J, with 9 bases in between. CDR3 length: 15 residues. Germline CDR1 is MGHRA and CDR2 is YSYEKL. The CDR3 here is CASSQGVYSNQPQHF. The CDR3 DNA reads as TGCGCCAGCAGCCAGGGAGTTTATAGCAATCAGCCCCAGCATTTT.

V usage is TRBV15 and J usage is TRBJ2-1, with 9 bases fitting TRBD2. The CDR3 extends over 15 amino acids. Germline lookup yields CDR1 LNHNV and CDR2 YYDKDF (reference sequence). The V and J ends lost 0 bases and 4 bases, in that order; junction bases with no gene match: 1. This CDR3 is CATSRDAGGYNEQFF. CDR3 nucleotide sequence: TGTGCCACCAGCAGAGATGCGGGGGGGTACAATGAGCAGTTCTTC.

A note on this clone: This same CDR3 is encoded by further DNA sequences in the sample. The chain uses TRBV7-9 and TRBJ2-7; D gene uncertain. Trimming stripped 1 base from V and 1 base from J, with 2 bases between. Germline CDR1 SEHNR, CDR2 FQNEAQ (reference sequence). The CDR3 is made up of 12 amino acids. CDR3 loop: CASSLGSYEQYF. The DNA for the CDR3 is TGTGCCAGCAGCTTAGGGTCCTACGAGCAGTACTTC.

The rearrangement links TRBV6-6 to TRBJ1-6; TRBD1 matches 7 bases. This CDR3 spans 16 amino acids. CDR1 MNHNY and CDR2 SVGAGI come from the germline V gene (reference sequence). Trimming at V came to 6 bases and at J to 3 bases, leaving 8 bases not matched to a gene. CDR3 region: CASSWDRESYNSPLHF. The DNA for the CDR3 is TGTGCCAGCAGCTGGGACAGAGAAAGCTATAATTCACCCCTCCACTTT.

Only a few counts were recorded for this clone. The chain links TRBV5-4 to TRBJ1-1; D remains ambiguous. The V end lost 4 bases, the J end lost 1 base, and 8 bases lay between the germline ends. Germline CDR1 SGHNT, CDR2 YYREEE (reference sequence). This CDR3 is 13 amino acids long. For the CDR3, the DNA is TGTGCCAGCAGCACCCCGGAGAACACTGAAGCTTTCTTT. Its protein product is CASSTPENTEAFF.

The chain is built from TRBV11-2 and TRBJ1-2; D uncertain. Trimming removed 4 bases from V and 0 bases from J, with 9 bases in between. CDR3 size: 14 residues. The germline V gene has CDR1 SGHAT and CDR2 FQNNGV. The chain's CDR3 is CASSYPPPNYGYTF. The CDR3 region has the DNA TGTGCCAGCAGCTATCCCCCCCCTAACTATGGCTACACCTTC.

This clone was found once. V and J are TRBV7-3 and TRBJ1-1; D possibly corresponds to TRBD1 (5 bases). CDR3 length: 14 amino acids. With 5 bases removed from V and 1 base from J, the gap between germline ends came to 11 bases. From germline, CDR1 is SGHTA and CDR2 FQGTGA. The CDR3 is CASSRGTENTEAFF. CDR3 nucleotides: TGTGCCAGCAGCCGTGGGACGGAGAACACTGAAGCTTTCTTT.

The genes are TRBV4-1 and TRBJ2-1, with D uncertain. Trimming took off 0 bases at V and 5 bases at J, with 5 bases between the two ends. CDR1 is MGHRA, CDR2 YSYEKL, per germline. The CDR3 sequence is 13 residues long. CDR3 sequence (DNA): TGCGCCAGCAGCCAAGACGATCACAATGAGCAGTTCTTC. Amino acid sequence: CASSQDDHNEQFF.

This clone was seen a handful of times. This rearrangement joins TRBV2 to TRBJ2-7; D is perhaps TRBD1 (5 bases). Germline values: CDR1 SNHLY, CDR2 FYNNEI. There are 14 residues in the CDR3. Trimming removed 5 bases at V and 0 bases at J, with 11 bases between. The CDR3 is CASSWVRGSYEQYF. Here the CDR3 DNA reads TGTGCCAGCAGTTGGGTAAGGGGCTCCTACGAGCAGTACTTC.

The chain employs TRBV6-5 and TRBJ2-5; 7 bases map to TRBD2. Germline V gives CDR1 MNHEY, CDR2 SVGAGI. The CDR3 is 16 amino acids. The J segment lost 5 bases and the V segment lost 0 bases, leaving 9 bases of the junction unmatched. The CDR3 bases are TGTGCCAGCAGTTACTCGGGAGGGCCCCCTGGGGAGACCCAGTACTTC. Translating gives CASSYSGGPPGETQYF.

The chain recombines TRBV7-9 with TRBJ2-5; 8 nucleotides line up with TRBD2. J was trimmed by 0 bases and V by 2 bases; bases with no gene match: 5. This CDR3 is built from 16 residues. Per the germline V gene, CDR1 is SEHNR and CDR2 is FQNEAQ (reference sequence). Written as DNA, the CDR3 is TGTGCCAGCAGCTTATCGGGGGGGCCGTACCAAGAGACCCAGTACTTC. Amino acid sequence: CASSLSGGPYQETQYF.

This clone appeared once. V usage is TRBV29-1 and J usage is TRBJ2-3; 10 nucleotides agree with TRBD1. Germline CDR1 reads SQVTM; CDR2 reads ANQGSEA. The ends lost 3 bases at V and 1 base at J; junction bases unmatched: 1. This CDR3 is built from 14 residues. As DNA, the CDR3 is TGCAGCGTTGACGGGACAGGGGGCACAGATACGCAGTATTTT. Translation: CSVDGTGGTDTQYF.